The 21 T cell receptor beta chains reported below all come from one sample, sequenced in a study of cytomegalovirus exposure and HLA in healthy donors. TCRdb's copy holds only in-frame clones and misses some; the assay was immunoSEQ multiplex PCR. The top ten hold 20% to 25% of the sample, which has around 95,000 clones, about 85% seen once. The sample was PBMCs. Receptors originate from a man between 18 and 29 years old in good health and CMV-seropositive.

V and J are TRBV6-1 and TRBJ2-7, with D tentatively TRBD1 (5 bases). The germline V gene has CDR1 MNHNS and CDR2 SASEGT. V was clipped by 4 bases and J by 7 bases, with 14 bases between them. CDR3 length: 13 amino acids. The CDR3 region has the DNA TGTGCCAGCAGTGCAACAGGTTTACGGGAGCAGTACGTC. It encodes CASSATGLREQYV.

This chain's CDR3 is CASSSSSGRIYNEQFF. CDR3 nucleotide sequence: TGTGCCAGCAGCTCATCTAGCGGGAGAATATACAATGAGCAGTTCTTC. This sequence joins TRBV5-4 and TRBJ2-1; 10 nucleotides align to TRBD2. The CDR3 runs to 16 residues. V was pared by 3 bases and J by 4 bases, with 7 bases of the junction left unmatched. Looked up from germline, CDR1 is SGHNT and CDR2 is YYREEE (reference sequence).

The DNA for the CDR3 is TGTGCCAGCAGACAACCTCCGGGACTAGCGGGATCCGAGCAGTACGTC. Protein product: CASRQPPGLAGSEQYV. V gene TRBV28 combines with J gene TRBJ2-7; 13 bases fit TRBD2. Germline CDR1 reads MDHEN; CDR2 reads SYDVKM. The CDR3 is made up of 16 amino acids. Trimming at V came to 6 bases and at J to 6 bases, leaving 11 bases not matched to a gene.

The rearrangement links TRBV6-5 to TRBJ1-2; D remains ambiguous. V was trimmed by 0 bases and J by 8 bases, leaving 19 bases between them. From germline, CDR1 is MNHEY and CDR2 SVGAGI. The CDR3 totals 16 residues. This chain's CDR3 is CASSYSFSGSTNGYTF. In DNA form, the CDR3 reads TGTGCCAGCAGTTACTCGTTTTCCGGCAGTACTAACGGCTACACCTTC.

This clone was found a few times. This sequence joins TRBV28 and TRBJ1-2, with 9 nucleotides matching TRBD1. The CDR3 covers 15 residues. Germline CDR1 reads MDHEN; CDR2 reads SYDVKM. Losses at the gene ends were 7 bases for V and 7 bases for J; bases not matched to a gene: 13. The CDR3 coding sequence is TGTGCCAGCAACCTGGGGGACGACAGGGGGACTGGCTACACCTTC. Translated, it gives CASNLGDDRGTGYTF.

The V gene is TRBV4-1, the J gene TRBJ1-5; D possibly corresponds to TRBD1 (5 bases). The CDR3 loop spans 13 amino acids. CDR1 MGHRA and CDR2 YSYEKL come from the germline V gene. Trimming took 2 bases from V and 6 from J, leaving 8 bases between them. Here the CDR3 reads CASSQIDSQPQHF. In DNA, the CDR3 is TGCGCCAGCAGCCAAATAGACAGTCAGCCCCAGCATTTT.

On this clone itself: At the DNA level, this CDR3 is encoded by other sequences in the same sample as well. This sequence joins TRBV4-1 and TRBJ2-7, with TRBD1 as a possible D gene (6 bases). The CDR3 runs to 13 residues. Germline V gene lookup returns CDR1 MGHRA and CDR2 YSYEKL. The ends were cut back, 2 bases at V and 4 bases at J, with 9 bases in the middle. The DNA for the CDR3 is TGCGCCAGCAGCCAACAGAGGGGGTACGAGCAGTACGTC. Protein: CASSQQRGYEQYV.

The chain joins TRBV6-4 to TRBJ2-1; 11 bases align to TRBD2. The J segment lost 4 bases and the V segment lost 6 bases, leaving 8 bases of the junction unmatched. The CDR3 spans 16 residues. CDR1 and CDR2 from the germline V gene are MRHNA and SNTAGT. The CDR3 nucleotides read TGTGCCAGCAGCGAAACCGGGACTAGCGGATACAATGAGCAGTTCTTC. This codes for CASSETGTSGYNEQFF.

This clone has more than one count but fewer than ten. The CDR3 spells CASSELDYYEQYF. For the CDR3, the DNA is TGTGCCAGCAGTGAACTAGACTACTACGAGCAGTACTTC. The chain recombines TRBV2 with TRBJ2-7; possible D gene TRBD2, 5 bases. The CDR3 extends over 13 amino acids. From germline, CDR1 is SNHLY and CDR2 FYNNEI. Trimming took 2 bases from V and 3 from J, leaving 8 bases between them.

In its sample, this clone was seen a few times. The CDR3 DNA sequence: TGTGCCACCGGGCACCTGGGCAGGGTACAGCCCCAGCATTTT. Translating it yields CATGHLGRVQPQHF. This chain connects TRBV15 to TRBJ1-5; TRBD1 might be the D (5 bases). This CDR3 spans 14 amino acids. Germline CDR1 and CDR2: LNHNV and YYDKDF (reference sequence). The germline V and J ends were trimmed by 8 bases and 7 bases, with 18 bases remaining between them.

The chain joins TRBV7-9 to TRBJ2-7, with D perhaps TRBD1 (6 bases). Germline V gives CDR1 SEHNR, CDR2 FQNEAQ (reference sequence). The CDR3 contains 15 residues. V gave up 3 bases and J gave up 5 bases, with 17 bases separating them. The CDR3 nucleotides read TGTGCCAGCAGCTTGGGGTACACAGAGGGGGACGAGCAGTACTTC. It specifies CASSLGYTEGDEQYF.

This rearrangement joins TRBV6-1 to TRBJ1-1; no clear D. The CDR3 has 11 amino acids. Trimming took 6 bases from V and 4 from J, leaving 6 bases between them. Germline assignment: CDR1 MNHNS and CDR2 SASEGT. CDR3 bases: TGTGCCAGCAGCAGAATCACTGAAGCTTTCTTT. Residues: CASSRITEAFF.

The chain combines TRBV7-2 with TRBJ2-7; TRBD1 agrees at 7 bases. This CDR3 has 17 amino acids. Trimming at V came to 0 bases and at J to 4 bases, leaving 12 bases not matched to a gene. Per germline, CDR1 SGHTA and CDR2 FQGNSA. For the CDR3, the DNA is TGTGCCAGCAGCTTAGCAGGTGGCAGGGGGAGTATGTACGAGCAGTACGTC. Translating gives CASSLAGGRGSMYEQYV.

The chain links TRBV11-2 to TRBJ1-4; 8 bases map to TRBD1. Germline CDR1 and CDR2: SGHAT and FQNNGV. V shed 3 bases and J 6 bases; nucleotides not matched to a gene: 3. The CDR3 loop spans 14 amino acids. In DNA, the CDR3 is TGTGCCAGCAGCTTCGGACAGGGCTATGAAAAACTGTTTTTT. Translation gives CASSFGQGYEKLFF.

This clone turned up a few times. The chain combines TRBV2 with TRBJ1-2, with 9 bases identical to TRBD1. CDR3 length: 13 amino acids. Germline V CDR1 and CDR2: SNHLY, FYNNEI. The V and J ends lost 7 bases and 4 bases, in that order; junction bases with no gene match: 4. The chain's CDR3 is CASTGQGTYGYTF. DNA of the CDR3: TGTGCCAGCACGGGACAGGGCACCTATGGCTACACCTTC.

CDR3 protein: CASSPGTGPGNTIYF. CDR3 DNA sequence: TGTGCCAGCAGTCCCGGGACAGGGCCTGGAAACACCATATATTTT. J is TRBJ1-3 and V is TRBV2, with 9 bases matching TRBD1. Germline loops: CDR1 SNHLY, CDR2 FYNNEI. The CDR3 is made up of 15 amino acids. J was trimmed by 2 bases and V by 5 bases; bases with no gene match: 4.

The chain uses TRBV7-9 and TRBJ2-5; D unresolved. The V gene's germline CDR1 is SEHNR and CDR2 FQNEAQ (reference sequence). This CDR3 spans 17 amino acids. The V and J ends lost 5 bases and 4 bases respectively, with 23 bases between them. CDR3 bases: TGTGCCAGCAGCCCCCAGGTCAGGAACAGTCCGGCAGAGACCCAGTACTTC. Amino acid sequence: CASSPQVRNSPAETQYF.

V gene TRBV11-3 combines with J gene TRBJ1-3; weak D call: TRBD1 (5 bases). The CDR3 has 16 amino acids. Germline V gene sequence: CDR1 SGHNT, CDR2 YENEEA. Trimming removed 5 bases from V and 0 bases from J, with 14 bases in between. The CDR3 bases are TGTGCCAGCAGCCCCCTCGGGGGGGTCTCTGGAAACACCATATATTTT. It yields the protein CASSPLGGVSGNTIYF.

This clone occurred once. The J gene is TRBJ2-1, the V gene TRBV7-3, with 7 bases that match TRBD2. The length of the CDR3 is 14 residues. In germline, CDR1 is SGHTA, CDR2 FQGTGA. V shed 5 bases, J shed 4 bases, and the junction held 5 bases outside the gene matches. The CDR3, as DNA: TGTGCCAGCAGCATTCCGGGACTATACAATGAGCAGTTCTTC. Its protein is CASSIPGLYNEQFF.

This chain links TRBV29-1 with TRBJ1-2, with D tentatively TRBD1 (5 bases). Trimming took 0 bases from V and 4 from J, leaving 15 bases between them. CDR1 is SQVTM and CDR2 is ANQGSEA in the germline V gene. This CDR3 has 15 amino acids. The chain's CDR3 is CSVEDRDGPSYGYTF. CDR3 DNA sequence: TGCAGCGTTGAAGACAGGGATGGGCCGAGCTATGGCTACACCTTC. Together with reference TRBV29-1 and TRBJ1-2, the CDR3 gives the full variable domain: SAVISQKPSRDICQRGTSLTIQCQVDSQVTMMFWYRQQPGQSLTLIATANQGSEATYESGFVIDKFPISRPNLTFSTLTVSNMSPEDSSIYLCSVEDRDGPSYGYTFGSGTRLTVV.

The chain is built from TRBV10-3 and TRBJ1-2, with a weak D call TRBD1 (6 bases). Germline V gene data show CDR1 as ENHRY and CDR2 as SYGVKD. Trimming left V 3 bases short and J 5 bases short, with 13 bases between. The CDR3 has 14 residues. This CDR3 is CAISDGNREYGYTF. DNA for the CDR3: TGTGCCATCAGTGACGGAAACAGGGAATATGGCTACACCTTC.